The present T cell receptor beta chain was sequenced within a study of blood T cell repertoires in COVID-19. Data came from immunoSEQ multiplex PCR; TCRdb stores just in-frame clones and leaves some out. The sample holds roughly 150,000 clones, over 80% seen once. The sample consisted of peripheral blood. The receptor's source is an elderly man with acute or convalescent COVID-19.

CDR3: CASSPSTGEKSYGYTF. The CDR3 nucleotides are TGTGCCAGCAGCCCGTCCACAGGGGAAAAGAGCTATGGCTACACCTTC. The chain employs TRBV27 and TRBJ1-2; TRBD1 aligns across 7 bases. Germline V gene lookup returns CDR1 MNHEY and CDR2 SMNVEV (reference sequence). This CDR3 has 16 residues. V gave up 6 bases and J gave up 4 bases; unmatched junction bases: 14.